The 20 T cell receptor beta chains presented below share a single source sample, sequenced in a study of blood T cell repertoires in COVID-19. The table came from immunoSEQ multiplex PCR; TCRdb's copy has only in-frame clones and leaves some out. The sample lists a few hundred thousand clones, just over 85% occurring once. Material: peripheral blood. These receptors originate from a man under 40 who had recovered from COVID-19.

This chain uses TRBV11-2 with TRBJ2-1; tentative D call: TRBD2 (6 bases). Germline V gene lookup returns CDR1 SGHAT and CDR2 FQNNGV. V lost 2 bases and J 7 bases, leaving 18 bases between the germline ends. This CDR3 spans 16 amino acids. CDR3 residues: CASSLPGLLFGNEQFF. CDR3 DNA: TGTGCCAGCAGCTTACCGGGACTCCTCTTCGGGAATGAGCAGTTCTTC.

The genes are TRBV6-1 and TRBJ2-1; the match to TRBD2 covers 10 bases. Looked up from germline, CDR1 is MNHNS and CDR2 is SASEGT. This CDR3 has 17 residues. V lost 4 bases to trimming and J lost 4 bases; unmatched junction nucleotides: 10. The CDR3 bases are TGTGCCAGCAGTGGACCCGGACGGACTAGCGGTTACAATGAGCAGTTCTTC. It specifies CASSGPGRTSGYNEQFF.

This sequence joins TRBV5-6 and TRBJ2-7, with unresolved D. V gave up 1 base and J gave up 1 base, with 9 bases separating them. This CDR3 has 14 residues. The germline CDR1 and CDR2 sequences are SGHDT and YYEEEE. CDR3: CASSLPSSSYEQYF. The CDR3 DNA follows: TGTGCCAGCAGCTTGCCCTCCAGTTCCTACGAGCAGTACTTC.

The rearrangement uses TRBV5-4 and TRBJ1-1, with 7 nucleotides matching TRBD1. The V segment lost 4 bases and the J segment 2 bases; nucleotides outside the gene matches: 8. CDR1 and CDR2 (germline): SGHNT, YYREEE (reference sequence). CDR3 length: 15 amino acids. This CDR3 reads CASSPHRGGNTEAFF. The CDR3 nucleotides are TGTGCCAGCAGCCCCCACAGGGGAGGAAACACTGAAGCTTTCTTT.

This clone was observed a handful of times. The J gene is TRBJ2-4, the V gene TRBV5-1; 7 positions match TRBD2. Germline loops: CDR1 SGHRS, CDR2 YFSETQ. The V gene end was trimmed by 4 bases and the J gene end by 12 bases; junction bases not matched to a gene: 7. This CDR3 spans 12 amino acids. The CDR3 loop is CASSTSSGSQYF. The CDR3 nucleotides are TGCGCCAGCAGCACCTCTAGCGGATCTCAGTACTTC. The complete variable domain, with remaining parts taken from reference TRBV5-1 and TRBJ2-4, reads KAGVTQTPRYLIKTRGQQVTLSCSPISGHRSVSWYQQTPGQGLQFLFEYFSETQRNKGNFPGRFSGRQFSNSRSEMNVSTLELGDSALYLCASSTSSGSQYFGAGTRLSVL.

The chain employs TRBV6-5 and TRBJ2-7; D possibly corresponds to TRBD2 (5 bases). V was shortened by 6 bases and J by 1 base, with 13 bases between the two germline ends. This CDR3 is 14 amino acids long. Germline values: CDR1 MNHEY, CDR2 SVGAGI. The CDR3, as DNA: TGTGCCAGCAGCCACCCCGAGGGATCCTACGAGCAGTACTTC. Translated: CASSHPEGSYEQYF.

This clone was found a few times. The chain has TRBV5-4 and TRBJ2-7; 11 nucleotides line up with TRBD2. Germline lookup yields CDR1 SGHNT and CDR2 YYREEE (reference sequence). The CDR3 covers 15 residues. The trim removed 6 bases at V and 3 bases at J, leaving 8 bases unmatched. CDR3 in DNA: TGTGCCAGCACCGTCCGCCTAGCGGGGGGCTACGAGCAGTACTTC. Amino acids: CASTVRLAGGYEQYF.

The chain has TRBV9 and TRBJ2-7; D is possibly TRBD2 (5 bases). The CDR3 has 13 amino acids. Trimming took 7 bases from V and 3 from J, leaving 14 bases between them. The germline V gene encodes CDR1 SGDLS and CDR2 YYNGEE. Here the CDR3 DNA reads TGTGCCAGCGGCCCGAGGGCGAGCTACGAGCAGTACTTC. It yields the protein CASGPRASYEQYF.

The CDR3 DNA reads as TGTGCCAGCAGCCCCCGGGACAGGGTAAGGCCCAATGAGCAGTTCTTC. Residues: CASSPRDRVRPNEQFF. The chain links TRBV7-2 to TRBJ2-1; the match to TRBD1 covers 9 bases. Germline trimming cut 5 bases from V and 6 bases from J; bases unmatched to any gene: 11. The CDR3 runs to 16 residues. From germline, CDR1 is SGHTA and CDR2 FQGNSA.

The rearrangement uses TRBV7-8 and TRBJ1-1; possible D gene TRBD1, 6 bases. Trimming took 5 bases from V and 6 from J, leaving 19 bases between them. The CDR3 is 15 amino acids. Germline-derived CDR1 and CDR2 are SGHVS and FQNEAQ. CDR3 DNA: TGTGCCAGCAGCCCAGACGGGGGGCGAGTCTCTGAAGCTTTCTTT. Its translation is CASSPDGGRVSEAFF.

The CDR3 DNA follows: TGTGCCAGCAGTTACGAAGTAGGGACAGGGTATGACACCGGGGAGCTGTTTTTT. It is translated as CASSYEVGTGYDTGELFF. The chain carries TRBV6-2 or TRBV6-3 and TRBJ2-2; TRBD1 matches 9 bases. This CDR3 is 18 amino acids long. Germline V gene sequence: CDR1 MNHEY, CDR2 SVGEGT. The trim removed 2 bases at V and 3 bases at J, leaving 10 bases unmatched.

The genes are TRBV18 and TRBJ2-2, with 8 bases fitting TRBD1. Trimming removed 1 base from V and 6 bases from J; junction bases left unmatched: 7. This CDR3 region has 16 residues. Per the germline V gene, CDR1 is KGHSH and CDR2 is LQKENI. The CDR3 region is CASSPRTDRVPGELFF. CDR3 nucleotides: TGTGCCAGCTCACCACGGACGGACAGGGTCCCCGGGGAGCTGTTTTTT.

This sequence joins TRBV19 and TRBJ2-1, with a weak D call TRBD2 (6 bases). The CDR3 is 16 amino acids. Germline values: CDR1 LNHDA, CDR2 SQIVND (reference sequence). Trimming cost V 3 bases and J 0 bases, with 12 bases left between them. CDR3 region: CASSIERVSSYNEQFF. DNA for the CDR3: TGTGCCAGTAGTATCGAGCGGGTGAGCTCCTACAATGAGCAGTTCTTC.

The V call is TRBV5-8, the J call TRBJ1-2; 8 bases match TRBD1. The CDR3 has 15 amino acids. Germline V gene sequence: CDR1 SGHTS, CDR2 YDEGEE. J gave up 4 bases and V 5 bases, and 10 bases lay outside the gene matches. CDR3 DNA sequence: TGTGCCAGCAGGCTACCTCAGGGGGCTAGCTATGGCTACACCTTC. This codes for CASRLPQGASYGYTF.

This clone appeared a single time. V is TRBV6-2 or TRBV6-3 and J is TRBJ1-2; 9 positions match TRBD1. CDR3 length: 14 amino acids. Per the germline V gene, CDR1 is MNHEY and CDR2 is SVGEGT. The J segment lost 8 bases and the V segment lost 6 bases, leaving 10 bases of the junction unmatched. The DNA of the CDR3 is TGTGCCAGCAGCGTAATACAGGGGGCGAAAGGCTACACCTTC. Protein sequence: CASSVIQGAKGYTF.

V and J are TRBV7-6 and TRBJ2-1; D is undetermined. Germline-derived CDR1 and CDR2 are SGHVS and FNYEAQ. The CDR3 contains 16 residues. The V and J ends lost 1 base and 0 bases respectively, with 10 bases between them. This chain's CDR3 is CASSLVAGSSYNEQFF. As DNA, the CDR3 is TGTGCCAGCAGCTTAGTGGCAGGTAGCTCCTACAATGAGCAGTTCTTC.

This clone occurred once. V gene TRBV13 combines with J gene TRBJ2-5; D not resolved. CDR3 length equals 13 residues. V was pared by 1 base and J by 5 bases, with 8 bases between. From germline, CDR1 is PRHDT and CDR2 FYEKMQ (reference sequence). CDR3 in amino acids: CASSLEQRETQYF. DNA of the CDR3: TGTGCCAGCAGCTTAGAGCAGAGGGAGACCCAGTACTTC.

The gene calls are TRBV10-2 and TRBJ2-1; possible D gene TRBD2, 5 bases. Between the trimmed V and J ends, which lost 6 bases and 7 bases, there was a span of 13 bases. The germline gives CDR1 WSHSY, CDR2 SAAADI. The CDR3 contains 13 residues. This CDR3 reads CASSLLTGNEQFF. CDR3 DNA: TGCGCCAGCAGCCTTTTGACGGGGAATGAGCAGTTCTTC.

This chain links TRBV20-1 with TRBJ1-5; D unclear. Germline V gene lookup returns CDR1 DFQATT and CDR2 SNEGSKA (reference sequence). CDR3 length equals 13 residues. V gave up 3 bases and J gave up 9 bases, with 15 bases separating them. Here the CDR3 reads CSASDGEVRPQHF. CDR3 in DNA: TGCAGTGCTAGTGACGGGGAGGTGAGGCCCCAGCATTTT.

V usage is TRBV7-2 and J usage is TRBJ1-6; D is unresolved. Germline V lookup: CDR1 SGHTA, CDR2 FQGNSA. V was clipped by 4 bases and J by 1 base, with 8 bases between them. This CDR3 comprises 15 residues. The chain's CDR3 is CASSSMRSYNSPLHF. Written as DNA, the CDR3 is TGTGCCAGCAGCTCGATGCGGTCCTATAATTCACCCCTCCACTTT.